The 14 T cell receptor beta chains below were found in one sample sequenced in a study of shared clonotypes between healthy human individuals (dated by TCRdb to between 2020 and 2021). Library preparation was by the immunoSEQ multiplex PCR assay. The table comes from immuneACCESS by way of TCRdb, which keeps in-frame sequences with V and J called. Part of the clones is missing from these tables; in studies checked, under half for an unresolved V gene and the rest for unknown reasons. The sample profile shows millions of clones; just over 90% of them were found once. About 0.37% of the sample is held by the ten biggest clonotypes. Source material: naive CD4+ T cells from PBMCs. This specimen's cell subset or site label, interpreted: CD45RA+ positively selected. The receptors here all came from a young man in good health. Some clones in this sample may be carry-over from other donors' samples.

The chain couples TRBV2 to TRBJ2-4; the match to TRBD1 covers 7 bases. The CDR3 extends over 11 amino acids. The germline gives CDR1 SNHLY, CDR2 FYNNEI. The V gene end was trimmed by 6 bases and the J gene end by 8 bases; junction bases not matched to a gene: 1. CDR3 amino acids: CASRDRDIQYF. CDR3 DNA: TGTGCCAGCAGAGACAGGGACATTCAGTACTTC.

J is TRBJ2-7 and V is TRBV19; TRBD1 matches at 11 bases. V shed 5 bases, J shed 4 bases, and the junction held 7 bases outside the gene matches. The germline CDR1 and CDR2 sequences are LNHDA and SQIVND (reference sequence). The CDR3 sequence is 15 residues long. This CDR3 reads CASSHTGTGGYEQYF. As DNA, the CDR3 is TGTGCCAGTAGTCACACCGGGACAGGGGGGTACGAGCAGTACTTC.

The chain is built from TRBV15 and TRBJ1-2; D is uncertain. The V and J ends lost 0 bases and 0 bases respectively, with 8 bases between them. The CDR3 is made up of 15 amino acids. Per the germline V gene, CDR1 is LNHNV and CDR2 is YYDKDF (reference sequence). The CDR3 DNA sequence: TGTGCCACCAGCAGAGACAGTTTCGCTAACTATGGCTACACCTTC. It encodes CATSRDSFANYGYTF.

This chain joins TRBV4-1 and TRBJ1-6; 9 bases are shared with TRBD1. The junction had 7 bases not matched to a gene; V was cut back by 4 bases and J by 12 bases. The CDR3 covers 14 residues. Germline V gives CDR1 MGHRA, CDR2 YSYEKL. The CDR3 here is CASSPGQGMGPLHF. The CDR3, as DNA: TGCGCCAGCAGCCCCGGACAGGGGATGGGACCCCTCCACTTT.

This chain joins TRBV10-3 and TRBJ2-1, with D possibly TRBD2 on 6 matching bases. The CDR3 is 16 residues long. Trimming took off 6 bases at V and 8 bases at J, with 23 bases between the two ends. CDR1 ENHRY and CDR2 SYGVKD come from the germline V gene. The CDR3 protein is CAISTTFSGVAYEQFF. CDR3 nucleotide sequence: TGTGCCATCAGCACAACTTTTAGCGGAGTTGCCTATGAGCAGTTCTTC.

The CDR3 DNA sequence: TGTGCCATCAGTGATTGGGGGGATGGAGCGGGAGGTCGCAATGAGCAGTTCTTC. Its translation is CAISDWGDGAGGRNEQFF. J is TRBJ2-1 and V is TRBV10-3; 9 bases map to TRBD2. CDR1 is ENHRY, CDR2 SYGVKD, per germline. The trim removed 3 bases at V and 6 bases at J, leaving 15 bases unmatched. This CDR3 has 18 amino acids.

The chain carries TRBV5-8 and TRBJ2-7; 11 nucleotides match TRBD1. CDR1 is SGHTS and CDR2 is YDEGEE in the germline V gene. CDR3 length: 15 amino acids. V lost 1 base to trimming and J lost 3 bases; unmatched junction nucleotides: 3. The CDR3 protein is CASSLFGTGGYEQYF. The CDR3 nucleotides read TGTGCCAGCAGCTTGTTTGGGACAGGGGGCTACGAGCAGTACTTC.

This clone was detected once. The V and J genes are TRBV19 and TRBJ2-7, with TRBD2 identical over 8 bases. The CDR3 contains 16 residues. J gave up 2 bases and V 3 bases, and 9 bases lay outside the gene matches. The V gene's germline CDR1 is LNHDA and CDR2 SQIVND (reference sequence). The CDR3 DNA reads TGTGCCAGTAGTATGAGCGGGGTTAGCGGGGCCTACGAGCAGTACTTC. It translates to CASSMSGVSGAYEQYF.

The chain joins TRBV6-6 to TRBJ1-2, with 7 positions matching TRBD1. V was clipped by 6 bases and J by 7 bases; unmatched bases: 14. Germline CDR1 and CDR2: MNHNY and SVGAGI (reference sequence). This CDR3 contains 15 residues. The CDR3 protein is CASSPGEGRGTGYTF. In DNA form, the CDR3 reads TGTGCCAGCAGCCCAGGGGAAGGCAGGGGGACTGGCTACACCTTC.

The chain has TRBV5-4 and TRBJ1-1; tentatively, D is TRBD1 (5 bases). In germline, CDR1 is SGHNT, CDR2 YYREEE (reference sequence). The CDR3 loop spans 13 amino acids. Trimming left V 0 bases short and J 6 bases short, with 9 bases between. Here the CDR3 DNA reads TGTGCCAGCAGCTTGGTGAGGGACTCTGAAGCTTTCTTT. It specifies CASSLVRDSEAFF.

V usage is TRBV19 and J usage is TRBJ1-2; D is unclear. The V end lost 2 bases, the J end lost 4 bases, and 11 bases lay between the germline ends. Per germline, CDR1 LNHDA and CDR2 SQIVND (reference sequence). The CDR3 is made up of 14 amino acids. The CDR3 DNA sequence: TGTGCCAGTAGTATAAGGTCCAGGCGCTATGGCTACACCTTC. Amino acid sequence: CASSIRSRRYGYTF.

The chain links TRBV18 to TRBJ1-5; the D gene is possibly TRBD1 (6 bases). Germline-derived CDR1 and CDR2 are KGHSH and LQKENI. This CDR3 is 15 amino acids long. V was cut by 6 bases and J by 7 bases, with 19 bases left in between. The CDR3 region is CASSPLTGFLQPQHF. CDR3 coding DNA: TGTGCCAGCTCGCCTCTTACAGGGTTTTTGCAGCCCCAGCATTTT.

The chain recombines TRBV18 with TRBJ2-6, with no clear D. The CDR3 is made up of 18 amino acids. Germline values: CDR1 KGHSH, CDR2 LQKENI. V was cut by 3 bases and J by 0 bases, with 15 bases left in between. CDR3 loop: CASSPPRAAGSGANVLTF. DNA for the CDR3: TGTGCCAGCTCACCCCCCCGGGCGGCAGGCTCTGGGGCCAACGTCCTGACTTTC. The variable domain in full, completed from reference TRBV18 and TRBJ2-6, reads NAGVMQNPRHLVRRRGQEARLRCSPMKGHSHVYWYRQLPEEGLKFMVYLQKENIIDESGMPKERFSAEFPKEGPSILRIQQVVRGDSAAYFCASSPPRAAGSGANVLTFGAGSRLTVL.

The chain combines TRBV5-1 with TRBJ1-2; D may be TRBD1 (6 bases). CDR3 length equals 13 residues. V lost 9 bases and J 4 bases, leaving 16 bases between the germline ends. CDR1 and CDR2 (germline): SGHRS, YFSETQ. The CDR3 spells CATARGDSYGYTF. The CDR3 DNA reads TGCGCCACGGCCAGGGGTGATTCCTATGGCTACACCTTC.